These T cell receptor beta chains were read from a single sample in a study of T cell changes during pregnancy in multiple sclerosis. Here immunoSEQ multiplex PCR was the method, and the copy in TCRdb shows in-frame clones only, minus some. Of some 59,000 clones listed, around 89% were seen once; the top ten hold 2% to 3%. The specimen was peripheral blood, collected in the first trimester of pregnancy. These receptor sequences come from a female donor with multiple sclerosis, enrolled in a pregnancy study. The CDR3 runs from the conserved cysteine through the conserved F or W. The order of the fields is D gene, clone size, V gene, J gene, CDR3 length, CDR3 protein, CDR3 DNA. A D gene is named only where the DNA matches it firmly. Clone size is shown for a subset of rows, as once, few, many or a class of expanded clone.

d_gene: NA; abundance: NA; v_gene: TRBV10-3; j_gene: TRBJ2-5; len: 14; CDR3aa: CAINTGGPPETQYF; CDR3nt: TGTGCCATCAATACAGGTGGACCTCCGGAGACCCAGTACTTC
d_gene: TRBD1; abundance: few; v_gene: TRBV7-9; j_gene: TRBJ1-1; len: 15; CDR3aa: CASSSRGRGDTEAFF; CDR3nt: TGTGCCAGCAGCTCCAGGGGGCGCGGGGACACTGAAGCTTTCTTT
d_gene: TRBD2; abundance: NA; v_gene: TRBV30; j_gene: TRBJ2-1; len: 15; CDR3aa: CAWTRGLAGGNEQFF; CDR3nt: TGTGCCTGGACCCGGGGACTAGCGGGAGGGAATGAGCAGTTCTTC
d_gene: NA; abundance: NA; v_gene: TRBV11-1; j_gene: TRBJ1-1; len: 13; CDR3aa: CASSLRVNTEAFF; CDR3nt: TGTGCCAGCAGTCTGCGAGTGAACACTGAAGCTTTCTTT
d_gene: NA; abundance: NA; v_gene: TRBV4-2; j_gene: TRBJ2-5; len: 12; CDR3aa: CASSQGPETQYF; CDR3nt: TGTGCCAGCAGCCAAGGGCCGGAGACCCAGTACTTC
d_gene: TRBD1; abundance: NA; v_gene: TRBV19; j_gene: TRBJ1-2; len: 15; CDR3aa: CASNAHGQGDYGYTF; CDR3nt: TGTGCCAGTAACGCGCATGGACAGGGGGATTATGGCTACACCTTC
d_gene: TRBD2; abundance: NA; v_gene: TRBV9; j_gene: TRBJ2-3; len: 15; CDR3aa: CASSAPTSGANTQYF; CDR3nt: TGTGCCAGCAGCGCCCCCACTAGCGGGGCCAATACGCAGTATTTT
d_gene: NA; abundance: NA; v_gene: TRBV30; j_gene: TRBJ2-1; len: 14; CDR3aa: CACPQPNDHNEQFF; CDR3nt: TGTGCCTGTCCACAGCCCAACGACCACAATGAGCAGTTCTTC
d_gene: NA; abundance: NA; v_gene: TRBV6-5; j_gene: TRBJ1-1; len: 14; CDR3aa: CASSPGVANTEAFF; CDR3nt: TGTGCCAGCAGTCCCGGGGTGGCGAACACTGAAGCTTTCTTT
d_gene: NA; abundance: NA; v_gene: TRBV4-3; j_gene: TRBJ1-2; len: 16; CDR3aa: CASSQDWTRANYGYTF; CDR3nt: TGCGCCAGCAGCCAAGATTGGACAAGAGCTAACTATGGCTACACCTTC
d_gene: TRBD2; abundance: NA; v_gene: TRBV7-7; j_gene: TRBJ2-2; len: 17; CDR3aa: CASSPASGGVSTGELFF; CDR3nt: TGTGCCAGCAGCCCCGCGAGCGGGGGTGTGAGTACCGGGGAGCTGTTTTTT
d_gene: TRBD2; abundance: NA; v_gene: TRBV4-2; j_gene: TRBJ2-2; len: 17; CDR3aa: CASSPSGGAASTGELFF; CDR3nt: TGTGCCAGCAGCCCTAGCGGGGGGGCCGCATCGACCGGGGAGCTGTTTTTT
d_gene: NA; abundance: NA; v_gene: TRBV7-9; j_gene: TRBJ2-7; len: 16; CDR3aa: CASSSSGTGVSYEQYF; CDR3nt: TGTGCCAGCAGCTCTAGCGGGACAGGCGTCTCCTACGAGCAGTACTTC
d_gene: NA; abundance: once; v_gene: TRBV5-1; j_gene: TRBJ1-1; len: 14; CDR3aa: CASSLDRVGTEAFF; CDR3nt: TGCGCCAGCAGCTTGGACAGGGTCGGCACTGAAGCTTTCTTT
d_gene: NA; abundance: NA; v_gene: TRBV6-5; j_gene: TRBJ1-2; len: 15; CDR3aa: CASSYSAGGDYGYTF; CDR3nt: TGTGCCAGCAGTTACTCGGCGGGGGGGGACTATGGCTACACCTTC
d_gene: NA; abundance: once; v_gene: TRBV11-2; j_gene: TRBJ1-6; len: 16; CDR3aa: CASSFRRQANNSPLHF; CDR3nt: TGTGCCAGCAGCTTTCGTCGTCAGGCAAATAATTCACCCCTCCACTTT
d_gene: TRBD1; abundance: once; v_gene: TRBV7-8; j_gene: TRBJ2-6; len: 15; CDR3aa: CASSLLLRTGASMTF; CDR3nt: TGTGCCAGCAGCTTATTGCTAAGGACAGGGGCATCTATGACTTTC
d_gene: NA; abundance: NA; v_gene: TRBV2; j_gene: TRBJ1-5; len: 13; CDR3aa: CASRGEGAGPQHF; CDR3nt: TGTGCCAGCAGAGGGGAAGGGGCCGGGCCCCAGCATTTT
d_gene: TRBD1; abundance: NA; v_gene: TRBV29-1; j_gene: TRBJ1-4; len: 13; CDR3aa: CSVAPGGAEKLFF; CDR3nt: TGCAGCGTTGCCCCAGGGGGTGCTGAAAAACTGTTTTTT
d_gene: TRBD2; abundance: NA; v_gene: TRBV12-5; j_gene: TRBJ2-1; len: 15; CDR3aa: CASGLRLAGSNEQFF; CDR3nt: TGTGCTAGTGGTTTGCGACTAGCGGGTAGTAATGAGCAGTTCTTC
d_gene: TRBD1; abundance: NA; v_gene: TRBV10-1; j_gene: TRBJ1-1; len: 13; CDR3aa: CASGTGGDTEAFF; CDR3nt: TGCGCCAGCGGTACAGGGGGAGACACTGAAGCTTTCTTT
d_gene: NA; abundance: NA; v_gene: TRBV5-6; j_gene: TRBJ1-2; len: 13; CDR3aa: CASSLGQARGYTF; CDR3nt: TGTGCCAGCAGCTTGGGGCAGGCGAGAGGCTACACCTTC
d_gene: NA; abundance: NA; v_gene: TRBV7-9; j_gene: TRBJ2-7; len: 14; CDR3aa: CASRPFQGSYEQYF; CDR3nt: TGTGCCAGCAGACCTTTTCAGGGTTCCTACGAGCAGTACTTC
d_gene: TRBD1; abundance: NA; v_gene: TRBV6-6; j_gene: TRBJ1-1; len: 13; CDR3aa: CASINTGGTEAFF; CDR3nt: TGTGCCAGCATAAATACAGGGGGGACTGAAGCTTTCTTT
d_gene: NA; abundance: once; v_gene: TRBV6-5; j_gene: TRBJ1-1; len: 15; CDR3aa: CASSYSRGLVTEAFF; CDR3nt: TGTGCCAGCAGTTACTCGAGAGGGTTGGTCACTGAAGCTTTCTTT
d_gene: TRBD1; abundance: NA; v_gene: TRBV13; j_gene: TRBJ1-4; len: 17; CDR3aa: CASSYGQGGSGNEKLFF; CDR3nt: TGTGCCAGCAGCTACGGACAGGGCGGCTCCGGTAATGAAAAACTGTTTTTT
d_gene: NA; abundance: few; v_gene: TRBV5-1; j_gene: TRBJ1-4; len: 15; CDR3aa: CASSLDAATNEKLFF; CDR3nt: TGCGCCAGCAGCTTGGATGCAGCAACTAATGAAAAACTGTTTTTT
d_gene: NA; abundance: NA; v_gene: TRBV9; j_gene: TRBJ1-4; len: 14; CDR3aa: CASSVGLPREKLFF; CDR3nt: TGTGCCAGCAGCGTAGGGCTCCCTAGAGAAAAACTGTTTTTT
d_gene: TRBD2; abundance: NA; v_gene: TRBV7-9; j_gene: TRBJ2-1; len: 16; CDR3aa: CASSLVSSGRRNEQFF; CDR3nt: TGTGCCAGCAGCTTAGTTTCTAGCGGGAGGAGGAATGAGCAGTTCTTC
d_gene: NA; abundance: NA; v_gene: TRBV4-1; j_gene: TRBJ1-3; len: 15; CDR3aa: CASSQDRQPGNTIYF; CDR3nt: TGCGCCAGCAGCCAAGATCGACAGCCTGGAAACACCATATATTTT
d_gene: TRBD2; abundance: NA; v_gene: TRBV7-9; j_gene: TRBJ2-7; len: 16; CDR3aa: CASSLTSGTTSYEQYF; CDR3nt: TGTGCCAGCAGCTTAACTAGCGGGACCACCTCCTACGAGCAGTACTTC
d_gene: NA; abundance: NA; v_gene: TRBV30; j_gene: TRBJ1-5; len: 13; CDR3aa: CAWSDYSDQPQHF; CDR3nt: TGTGCCTGGAGTGATTACTCCGATCAGCCCCAGCATTTT
d_gene: TRBD2; abundance: NA; v_gene: TRBV30; j_gene: TRBJ2-3; len: 14; CDR3aa: CAWSVREGVDTQYF; CDR3nt: TGTGCCTGGAGTGTACGGGAGGGGGTGGATACGCAGTATTTT
d_gene: NA; abundance: NA; v_gene: TRBV30; j_gene: TRBJ2-2; len: 13; CDR3aa: CAWSPLITGELFF; CDR3nt: TGTGCCTGGAGTCCGTTAATTACCGGGGAGCTGTTTTTT
d_gene: TRBD2; abundance: NA; v_gene: TRBV7-2; j_gene: TRBJ2-5; len: 15; CDR3aa: CASSLGLADGETQYF; CDR3nt: TGTGCCAGCAGCTTAGGCCTAGCGGATGGGGAGACCCAGTACTTC
d_gene: TRBD1; abundance: NA; v_gene: TRBV11-2; j_gene: TRBJ1-1; len: 17; CDR3aa: CASSPIRGRTKGTEAFF; CDR3nt: TGTGCCAGCAGCCCGATCAGGGGGCGCACCAAAGGAACTGAAGCTTTCTTT